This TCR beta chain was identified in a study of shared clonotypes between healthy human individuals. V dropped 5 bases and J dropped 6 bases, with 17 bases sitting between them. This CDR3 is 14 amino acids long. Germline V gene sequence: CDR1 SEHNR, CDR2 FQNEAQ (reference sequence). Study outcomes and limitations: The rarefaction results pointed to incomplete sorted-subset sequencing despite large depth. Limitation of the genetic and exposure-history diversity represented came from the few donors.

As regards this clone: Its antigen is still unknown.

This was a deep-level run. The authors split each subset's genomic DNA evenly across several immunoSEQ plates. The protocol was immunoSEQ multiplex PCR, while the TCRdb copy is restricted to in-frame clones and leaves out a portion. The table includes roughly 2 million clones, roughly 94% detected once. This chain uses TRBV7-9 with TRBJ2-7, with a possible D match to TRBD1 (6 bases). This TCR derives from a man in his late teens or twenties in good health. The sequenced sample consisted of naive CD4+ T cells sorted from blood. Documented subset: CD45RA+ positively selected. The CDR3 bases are TGTGCCAGCAGCCTCCTCGCCGGGACACCCGAGCAGTACTTC. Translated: CASSLLAGTPEQYF.